Following are 29 T cell receptor beta chains from one sample sequenced in a study of blood T cells in healthy people across ages. Then a second PCR, running roughly 7 to 12 cycles, was carried out with a sample-barcoded 5' primer and a J-beta primer mix. TCRdb recomputed calls from the 5' RACE reads with MiXCR, one row per CDR3 protein. This table holds approximately 800,000 distinct CDR3 sequences, around three fifths found once. Sequenced input: blood. The receptors here all came from a man between 35 and 55 years old in good health.

This clonotype has only one observation. This chain connects TRBV7-2 to TRBJ2-7; the D gene is possibly TRBD1 (6 bases). V lost 4 bases and J 7 bases, leaving 14 bases between the germline ends. Germline V CDR1 and CDR2: SGHTA, FQGNSA. This CDR3 contains 13 residues. CDR3 DNA sequence: TGTGCCAGCAGCTCAGGGGTTTCGGGGGAGCAGTACTTC. It is translated as CASSSGVSGEQYF.

This clonotype was seen repeatedly, ten times or more. The chain has TRBV9 and TRBJ2-1; possible D gene TRBD1, 5 bases. CDR3 size: 11 residues. The V end was cut by 8 bases, the J end by 4 bases, with 7 bases between. Germline V gene data show CDR1 as SGDLS and CDR2 as YYNGEE. The CDR3 region has the DNA TGTGCCAGTGGGGCTTACAATGAGCAGTTCTTC. Amino acids: CASGAYNEQFF.

This clonotype was observed a few times. The chain carries TRBV10-3 and TRBJ2-5; TRBD2 matches at 10 bases. Losses at the gene ends were 9 bases for V and 5 bases for J; bases not matched to a gene: 6. The CDR3 has 13 residues. Per germline, CDR1 ENHRY and CDR2 SYGVKD. The DNA of the CDR3 is TGTGCCATTACTAGCGGGATGGGGGAGACCCAGTACTTC. Residues: CAITSGMGETQYF.

The rearrangement joins TRBV5-6 to TRBJ2-4; D may be TRBD2 (7 bases). The end of the DNA fits TRBJ2-7 better, so the J call may be wrong. The germline V gene encodes CDR1 SGHDT and CDR2 YYEEEE. The CDR3 is made up of 14 amino acids. CDR3 in amino acids: CASTDRPGGHEQYF. CDR3 bases: TGTGCCAGCACCGACAGACCGGGGGGCCACGAGCAGTACTTC.

The chain employs TRBV20-1 and TRBJ2-2, with TRBD1 as a possible D gene (5 bases). Germline V gives CDR1 DFQATT, CDR2 SNEGSKA (reference sequence). This CDR3 spans 17 amino acids. V was shortened by 3 bases and J by 2 bases, with 19 bases between the two germline ends. The CDR3 nucleotides read TGCAGTGCTAGGTCTCGGCAGGGCGGTTTTAACACCGGGGAGCTGTTTTTT. This codes for CSARSRQGGFNTGELFF.

This chain connects TRBV24-1 to TRBJ1-5; 8 bases line up with TRBD1. Trimming took 3 bases from V and 5 from J; bases not matched to a gene: 8. Germline V gene lookup returns CDR1 KGHDR and CDR2 SFDVKD. CDR3 length equals 16 residues. This CDR3 reads CATSDPRGQGYQPQHF. The CDR3, as DNA: TGTGCCACCAGTGATCCCAGGGGGCAGGGTTATCAGCCCCAGCATTTT.

This rearrangement joins TRBV29-1 to TRBJ1-4; D is possibly TRBD1 (6 bases). V lost 7 bases to trimming and J lost 4 bases, with 7 bases between them. The CDR3 is 11 residues long. Germline values: CDR1 SQVTM, CDR2 ANQGSEA. The CDR3 DNA reads as TGCAGCGGGGACATTAATGAAAAACTGTTTTTT. It encodes CSGDINEKLFF. Looking up the rest from reference TRBV29-1 and TRBJ1-4 gives the full variable domain: SAVISQKPSRDICQRGTSLTIQCQVDSQVTMMFWYRQQPGQSLTLIATANQGSEATYESGFVIDKFPISRPNLTFSTLTVSNMSPEDSSIYLCSGDINEKLFFGSGTQLSVL.

The chain has TRBV28 and TRBJ2-1; 11 nucleotides agree with TRBD1. V dropped 6 bases and J dropped 1; count of bases not matched to a gene: 11. From germline, CDR1 is MDHEN and CDR2 SYDVKM. The length of the CDR3 is 18 residues. CDR3 residues: CASSRLVGTGGSYNEQFF. DNA for the CDR3: TGTGCCAGCAGCCGACTCGTTGGGACAGGGGGGTCCTACAATGAGCAGTTCTTC.

The chain is built from TRBV5-1 and TRBJ1-4; D is uncertain. The CDR3 totals 14 residues. Trimming shortened V by 0 bases and J by 5 bases, and 8 bases separated the two germline ends. CDR1 SGHRS and CDR2 YFSETQ come from the germline V gene. In DNA form, the CDR3 reads TGCGCCAGCAGCTTGGGTAACCCCAATGAAAAACTGTTTTTT. Translated, it gives CASSLGNPNEKLFF.

This clonotype was detected only a few times. The rearrangement joins TRBV27 to TRBJ2-6; perhaps TRBD1 as D (5 bases). Germline loops: CDR1 MNHEY, CDR2 SMNVEV (reference sequence). The CDR3 runs to 14 residues. With 7 bases removed from V and 2 bases from J, the gap between germline ends came to 9 bases. The CDR3 sequence is CASTPGTGANVLTF. CDR3 bases: TGTGCCAGCACCCCAGGGACTGGGGCCAACGTCCTGACTTTC.

The chain combines TRBV12-3 or TRBV12-4 with TRBJ1-6, with D unresolved. The ends were cut back, 3 bases at V and 8 bases at J, with 17 bases in the middle. The CDR3 has 16 amino acids. Written as DNA, the CDR3 is TGTGCCAGCAGTTTCTCAGTACAGTGGCGGGATTCACCCCTCCACTTT. Encoded protein: CASSFSVQWRDSPLHF.

This clonotype was seen once. This chain uses TRBV12-3 or TRBV12-4 with TRBJ2-5; D gene uncertain. The CDR3 is 12 amino acids. V dropped 2 bases and J dropped 12 bases, with 13 bases sitting between them. The CDR3 DNA reads TGTGCCAGCAGTTTACCGCAAGGACCGGAGTACTTC. It yields the protein CASSLPQGPEYF.

This chain uses TRBV24-1 with TRBJ2-5, with 13 positions matching TRBD2. The assigned J gene may be wrong: the sequence end matches TRBJ2-7 better. CDR3 size: 15 residues. The germline V gene has CDR1 KGHDR and CDR2 SFDVKD. The DNA for the CDR3 is TGTGCCACCAGCAACGGACTAGCGGGAGTCTACGAGCAGTACTTC. Translation: CATSNGLAGVYEQYF.

The rearrangement links TRBV20-1 to TRBJ1-1; 8 nucleotides align to TRBD1. Germline assignment: CDR1 DFQATT and CDR2 SNEGSKA (reference sequence). The CDR3 runs 14 residues. The V segment lost 5 bases and the J segment 2 bases; nucleotides outside the gene matches: 7. The CDR3 sequence is CSARTGTGNTEAFF. As DNA, the CDR3 is TGCAGTGCTCGTACCGGGACAGGAAACACTGAAGCTTTCTTT.

V and J are TRBV12-3 or TRBV12-4 and TRBJ2-4, with 10 nucleotides matching TRBD2. The CDR3 totals 15 residues. V gave up 5 bases and J gave up 6 bases; unmatched junction bases: 7. As DNA, the CDR3 is TGTGCCAGCAGTCGCAGCGGGAGGGCGGGAAACATTCAGTACTTC. The encoded protein is CASSRSGRAGNIQYF.

V and J are TRBV4-2 and TRBJ2-5, with D maybe TRBD2 (7 bases). This CDR3 is 16 amino acids long. Trimming pared 0 bases from V and 5 bases from J, leaving 16 bases between. CDR1 is LGHNA and CDR2 is YNFKEQ in the germline V gene. Here the CDR3 DNA reads TGTGCCAGCAGCCAAGATTCGGGCGGGGGCGCTGAGACCCAGTACTTC. Protein: CASSQDSGGGAETQYF.

The chain recombines TRBV9 with TRBJ2-3, with TRBD2 matching over 10 bases. Germline assignment: CDR1 SGDLS and CDR2 YYNGEE. The CDR3 sequence is 16 residues long. V lost 0 bases and J lost 0; bases outside the gene matches: 1. The CDR3 is CASSVGAGGSTDTQYF. The CDR3 region has the DNA TGTGCCAGCAGCGTAGGAGCGGGAGGGAGCACAGATACGCAGTATTTT.

In this sample, this clonotype turned up many times. The V and J genes are TRBV27 and TRBJ2-1, with 8 nucleotides matching TRBD2. The V gene's germline CDR1 is MNHEY and CDR2 SMNVEV (reference sequence). The CDR3 runs 15 residues. The V segment lost 2 bases and the J segment 5 bases; nucleotides outside the gene matches: 5. The CDR3 protein is CASSLGAGVNNEQFF. As DNA, the CDR3 is TGTGCCAGCAGTTTAGGAGCGGGAGTGAACAATGAGCAGTTCTTC.

This clonotype has at least ten counts. CDR3 DNA sequence: TGTGCCAGCATCCTAAGAGACAGGGGCGAACAGTACTTC. As protein: CASILRDRGEQYF. The chain employs TRBV28 and TRBJ2-5, with 8 bases that match TRBD1. Germline V gives CDR1 MDHEN, CDR2 SYDVKM. The CDR3 sequence is 13 residues long. V shed 7 bases, J shed 11 bases, and the junction held 12 bases outside the gene matches. Full variable domain (missing parts from reference TRBV28 and TRBJ2-5): DVKVTQSSRYLVKRTGEKVFLECVQDMDHENMFWYRQDPGLGLRLIYFSYDVKMKEKGDIPEGYSVSREKKERFSLILESASTNQTSMYLCASILRDRGEQYFGPGTRLLVL.

This clonotype was picked up a small number of times. The V call is TRBV27, the J call TRBJ1-2; D remains ambiguous. The CDR3 totals 14 residues. Between the trimmed V and J ends, which lost 5 bases and 4 bases, there was a span of 14 bases. CDR1 is MNHEY, CDR2 SMNVEV, per germline (reference sequence). The CDR3 nucleotides read TGTGCCAGCAGTCGCTACCCGACACCCTATGGCTACACCTTC. It specifies CASSRYPTPYGYTF.

This rearrangement joins TRBV7-2 to TRBJ1-2, with D possibly TRBD1 on 6 matching bases. CDR3 size: 14 residues. Germline loops: CDR1 SGHTA, CDR2 FQGNSA. Trimming took 4 bases from V and 4 from J, leaving 13 bases between them. This CDR3 reads CASSSLGGSYGYTF. For the CDR3, the DNA is TGTGCCAGCAGCTCGCTAGGGGGTAGCTATGGCTACACCTTC.

This chain connects TRBV28 to TRBJ2-5, with D possibly being TRBD1 (6 bases). This CDR3 region has 12 residues. V lost 6 bases to trimming and J lost 5 bases, with 10 bases between them. CDR1 and CDR2 (germline): MDHEN, SYDVKM. CDR3 amino acids: CASRSGVETQYF. The CDR3 region has the DNA TGTGCCAGCAGGTCAGGGGTGGAGACCCAGTACTTC. The whole variable domain, filled in from reference TRBV28 and TRBJ2-5, reads DVKVTQSSRYLVKRTGEKVFLECVQDMDHENMFWYRQDPGLGLRLIYFSYDVKMKEKGDIPEGYSVSREKKERFSLILESASTNQTSMYLCASRSGVETQYFGPGTRLLVL.

This clonotype was detected a few times. The rearrangement links TRBV27 to TRBJ2-1; TRBD1 matches at 12 bases. This CDR3 has 14 residues. V was pared by 6 bases and J by 6 bases, with 3 bases of the junction left unmatched. Germline CDR1 reads MNHEY; CDR2 reads SMNVEV (reference sequence). The CDR3 DNA sequence: TGTGCCAGCAGACCGGGACAGGGGGCCAATGAGCAGTTCTTC. Amino acid sequence: CASRPGQGANEQFF.

The rearrangement uses TRBV12-3 or TRBV12-4 and TRBJ2-3; 10 nucleotides align to TRBD1. J lost 6 bases, V lost 3 bases, and 9 bases had no gene match. This CDR3 region has 16 residues. The CDR3 region is CASSLGGTGAADTQYF. The CDR3 nucleotides are TGTGCCAGCAGTTTGGGAGGGACAGGGGCAGCCGATACGCAGTATTTT.

CDR3 residues: CASSLGVMAAATEAFF. The CDR3 DNA is TGTGCCAGCAGCTTAGGAGTCATGGCGGCGGCCACTGAAGCTTTCTTT. V usage is TRBV11-2 and J usage is TRBJ1-1; D gene unclear. Germline V CDR1 and CDR2: SGHAT, FQNNGV. The CDR3 spans 16 residues. Trimming removed 1 base from V and 4 bases from J, with 16 bases in between.

In this sample, this clonotype turned up many times. This rearrangement joins TRBV12-3 or TRBV12-4 to TRBJ1-1; a possible D gene is TRBD1 (5 bases). V lost 5 bases, J lost 0 bases, and 13 bases lay in between. This CDR3 comprises 15 residues. The CDR3 nucleotides are TGTGCCAGCAGTCTAACGACGGGGGTGAACACTGAAGCTTTCTTT. Encoded protein: CASSLTTGVNTEAFF.

The CDR3 DNA reads as TGTGCCAGCAGCTTATTTGCTGGTGTTAATTCACCCCTCCACTTT. Amino acids: CASSLFAGVNSPLHF. The chain joins TRBV7-2 to TRBJ1-6, with D unclear. V lost 2 bases, J lost 6 bases, and 11 bases lay in between. The CDR3 extends over 15 amino acids. Germline lookup yields CDR1 SGHTA and CDR2 FQGNSA. The full variable domain, completed using reference TRBV7-2 and TRBJ1-6, is GAGVSQSPSNKVTEKGKDVELRCDPISGHTALYWYRQSLGQGLEFLIYFQGNSAPDKSGLPSDRFSAERTGGSVSTLTIQRTQQEDSAVYLCASSLFAGVNSPLHFGNGTRLTVT.

The chain combines TRBV6-2 or TRBV6-3 with TRBJ2-1, with TRBD2 matching over 8 bases. The CDR3 spans 16 residues. Germline assignment: CDR1 MNHEY and CDR2 SVGEGT. The ends lost 6 bases at V and 5 bases at J; junction bases unmatched: 12. The CDR3 loop is CASRNGASGLHNEQFF. CDR3 DNA sequence: TGTGCCAGCAGGAACGGGGCTAGCGGGCTACACAATGAGCAGTTCTTC.

V is TRBV12-3 or TRBV12-4 and J is TRBJ2-1; 15 nucleotides agree with TRBD2. The CDR3 runs to 17 residues. The junction had 9 bases not matched to a gene; V was cut back by 0 bases and J by 12 bases. Written as DNA, the CDR3 is TGTGCCAGCAGTTTAGCGCTTGGGACTAGCGGGGGGATTGGGCAGTTCTTC. Amino acids: CASSLALGTSGGIGQFF.